This TCR beta chain was captured in a study of T-cell reconstitution after alpha-beta-depleted transplantation in children. This clonotype was seen a few times. A TCRbeta library incorporating unique molecular identifiers was prepared. From the PCR reads, TCRdb called clonotypes with MiXCR, one entry per CDR3 protein. The data contain approximately 420,000 distinct CDR3 sequences, under 13% of them singletons. V dropped 5 bases and J dropped 5; count of bases not matched to a gene: 7. The CDR3 consists of 14 residues. Germline CDR1 MNHEY, CDR2 SMNVEV (reference sequence). Material: PBMCs from the stem cell graft donor, obtained from the stem cell graft. The rearrangement joins TRBV27 to TRBJ2-5; 8 bases agree with TRBD2. The clonotype originates from a human donor who donated a stem cell graft to a child with acute myeloid leukemia. The CDR3 sequence: CASSPQRERETQYF. The CDR3 DNA reads as TGTGCCAGCAGTCCCCAGCGGGAGAGGGAGACCCAGTACTTC.